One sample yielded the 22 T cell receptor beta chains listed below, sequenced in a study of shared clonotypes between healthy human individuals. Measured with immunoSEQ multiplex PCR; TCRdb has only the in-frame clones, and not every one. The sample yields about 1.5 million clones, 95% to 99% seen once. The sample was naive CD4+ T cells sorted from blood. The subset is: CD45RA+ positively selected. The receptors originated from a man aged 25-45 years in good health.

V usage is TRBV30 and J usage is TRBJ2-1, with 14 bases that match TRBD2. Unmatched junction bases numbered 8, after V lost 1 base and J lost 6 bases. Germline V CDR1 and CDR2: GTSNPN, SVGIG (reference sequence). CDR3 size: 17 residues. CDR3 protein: CAWSEDRLAGGPNEQFF. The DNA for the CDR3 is TGTGCCTGGAGTGAAGACCGACTAGCGGGAGGGCCCAATGAGCAGTTCTTC.

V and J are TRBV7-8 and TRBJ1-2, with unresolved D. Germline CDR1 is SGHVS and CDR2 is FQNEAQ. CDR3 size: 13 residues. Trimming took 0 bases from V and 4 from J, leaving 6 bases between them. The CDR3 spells CASSLASVYGYTF. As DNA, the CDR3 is TGTGCCAGCAGCTTAGCTTCCGTCTATGGCTACACCTTC.

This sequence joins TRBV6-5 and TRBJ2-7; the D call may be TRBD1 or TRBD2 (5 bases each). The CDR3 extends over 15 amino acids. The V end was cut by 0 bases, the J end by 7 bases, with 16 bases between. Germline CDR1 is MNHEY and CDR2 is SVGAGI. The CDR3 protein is CASSYSWVEGWEQYF. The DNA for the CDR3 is TGTGCCAGCAGTTACTCGTGGGTCGAGGGGTGGGAGCAGTACTTC.

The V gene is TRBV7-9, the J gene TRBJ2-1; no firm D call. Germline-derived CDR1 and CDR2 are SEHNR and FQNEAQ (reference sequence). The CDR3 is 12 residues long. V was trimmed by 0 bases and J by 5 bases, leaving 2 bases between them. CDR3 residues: CASSLAHNEQFF. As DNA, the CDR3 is TGTGCCAGCAGCTTAGCGCACAATGAGCAGTTCTTC. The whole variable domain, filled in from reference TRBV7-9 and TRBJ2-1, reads DTGVSQNPRHKITKRGQNVTFRCDPISEHNRLYWYRQTLGQGPEFLTYFQNEAQLEKSRLLSDRFSAERPKGSFSTLEIQRTEQGDSAMYLCASSLAHNEQFFGPGTRLTVL.

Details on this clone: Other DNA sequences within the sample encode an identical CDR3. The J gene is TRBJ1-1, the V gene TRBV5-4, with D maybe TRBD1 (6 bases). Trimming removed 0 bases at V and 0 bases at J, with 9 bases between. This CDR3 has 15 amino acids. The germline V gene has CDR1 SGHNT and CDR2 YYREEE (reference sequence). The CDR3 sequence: CASSLGGPMNTEAFF. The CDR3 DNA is TGTGCCAGCAGCTTGGGGGGGCCTATGAACACTGAAGCTTTCTTT.

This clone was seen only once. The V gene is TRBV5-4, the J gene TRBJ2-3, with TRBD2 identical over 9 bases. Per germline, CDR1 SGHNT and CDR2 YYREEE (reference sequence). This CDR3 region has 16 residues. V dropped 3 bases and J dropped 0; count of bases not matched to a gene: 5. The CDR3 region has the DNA TGTGCCAGCAGCTCTTATCTAGCGGGGAGCACAGATACGCAGTATTTT. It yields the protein CASSSYLAGSTDTQYF.

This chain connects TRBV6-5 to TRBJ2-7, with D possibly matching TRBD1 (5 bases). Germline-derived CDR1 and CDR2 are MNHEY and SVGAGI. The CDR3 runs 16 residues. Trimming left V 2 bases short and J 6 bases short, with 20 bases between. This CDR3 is CASSYRKGGASGEQYF. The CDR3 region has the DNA TGTGCCAGCAGTTACAGGAAGGGTGGGGCCTCGGGCGAGCAGTACTTC.

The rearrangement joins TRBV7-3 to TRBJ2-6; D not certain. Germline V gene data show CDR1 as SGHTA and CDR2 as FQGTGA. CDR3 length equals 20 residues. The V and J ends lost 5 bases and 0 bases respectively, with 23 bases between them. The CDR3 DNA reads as TGTGCCAGCAGCCAGAGACATGAAGGACGAATCAGCTCTGGGGCCAACGTCCTGACTTTC. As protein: CASSQRHEGRISSGANVLTF.

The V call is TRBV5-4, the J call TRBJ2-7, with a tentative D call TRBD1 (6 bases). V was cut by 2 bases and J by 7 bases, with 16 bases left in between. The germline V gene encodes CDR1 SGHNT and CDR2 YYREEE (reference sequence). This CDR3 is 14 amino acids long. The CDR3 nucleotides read TGTGCCAGCAGCTTTTTCCAGGGGAAGGGGGAGCAGTACTTC. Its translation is CASSFFQGKGEQYF.

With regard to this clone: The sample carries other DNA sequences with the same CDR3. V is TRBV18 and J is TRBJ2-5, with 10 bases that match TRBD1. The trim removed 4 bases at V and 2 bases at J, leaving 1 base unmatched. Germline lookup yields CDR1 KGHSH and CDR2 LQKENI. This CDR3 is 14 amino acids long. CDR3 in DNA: TGTGCCAGCTCACTGGACAGGGGGCAAGAGACCCAGTACTTC. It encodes CASSLDRGQETQYF.

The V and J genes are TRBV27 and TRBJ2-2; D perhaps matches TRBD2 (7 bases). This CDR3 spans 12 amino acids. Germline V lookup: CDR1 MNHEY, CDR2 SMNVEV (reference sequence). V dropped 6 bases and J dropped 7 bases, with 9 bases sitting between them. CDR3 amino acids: CASRGGLGELFF. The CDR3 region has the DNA TGTGCCAGCAGGGGGGGGCTCGGGGAGCTGTTTTTT.

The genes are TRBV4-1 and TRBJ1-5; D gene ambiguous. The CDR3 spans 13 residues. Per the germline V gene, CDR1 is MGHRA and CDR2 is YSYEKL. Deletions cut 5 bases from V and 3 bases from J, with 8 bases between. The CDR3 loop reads CASSSLPNQPQHF. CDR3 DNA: TGCGCCAGCAGCTCCCTCCCCAATCAGCCCCAGCATTTT.

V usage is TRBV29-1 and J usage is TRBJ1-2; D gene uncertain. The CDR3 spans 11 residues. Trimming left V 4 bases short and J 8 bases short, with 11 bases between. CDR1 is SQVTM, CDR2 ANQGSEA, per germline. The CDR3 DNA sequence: TGCAGCGTTGTTCCCGTGATGGGCTACACCTTC. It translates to CSVVPVMGYTF.

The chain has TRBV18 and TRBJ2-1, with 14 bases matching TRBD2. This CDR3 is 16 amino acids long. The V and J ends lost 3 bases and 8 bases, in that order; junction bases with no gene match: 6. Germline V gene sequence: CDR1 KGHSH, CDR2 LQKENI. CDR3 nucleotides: TGTGCCAGCTCACCGAGACTAGCGGGAGGGAGGGATGAGCAGTTCTTC. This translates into CASSPRLAGGRDEQFF.

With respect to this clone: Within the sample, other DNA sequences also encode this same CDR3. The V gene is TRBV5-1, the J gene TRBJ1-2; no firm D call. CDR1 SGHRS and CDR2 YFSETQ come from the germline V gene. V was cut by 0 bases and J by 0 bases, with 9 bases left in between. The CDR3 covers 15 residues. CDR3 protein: CASSLGQPSNYGYTF. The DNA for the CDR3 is TGCGCCAGCAGCTTGGGGCAGCCCTCTAACTATGGCTACACCTTC.

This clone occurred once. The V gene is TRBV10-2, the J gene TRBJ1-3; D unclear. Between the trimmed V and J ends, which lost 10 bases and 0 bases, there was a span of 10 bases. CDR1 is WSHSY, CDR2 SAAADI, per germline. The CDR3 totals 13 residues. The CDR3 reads CAIAAVSGNTIYF. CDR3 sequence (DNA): TGCGCCATCGCCGCGGTCTCTGGAAACACCATATATTTT.

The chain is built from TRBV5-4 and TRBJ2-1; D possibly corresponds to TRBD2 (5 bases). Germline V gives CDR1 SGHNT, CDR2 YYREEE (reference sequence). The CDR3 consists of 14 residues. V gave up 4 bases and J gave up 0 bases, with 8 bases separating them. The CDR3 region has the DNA TGTGCCAGCAGCGGGAGTAGCTCCTACAATGAGCAGTTCTTC. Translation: CASSGSSSYNEQFF.

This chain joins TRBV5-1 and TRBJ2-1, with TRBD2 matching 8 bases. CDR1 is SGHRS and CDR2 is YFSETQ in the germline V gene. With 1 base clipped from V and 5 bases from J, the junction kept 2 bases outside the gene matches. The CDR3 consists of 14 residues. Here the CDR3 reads CASSLRLAHNEQFF. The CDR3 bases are TGCGCCAGCAGCTTGAGACTAGCGCACAATGAGCAGTTCTTC.

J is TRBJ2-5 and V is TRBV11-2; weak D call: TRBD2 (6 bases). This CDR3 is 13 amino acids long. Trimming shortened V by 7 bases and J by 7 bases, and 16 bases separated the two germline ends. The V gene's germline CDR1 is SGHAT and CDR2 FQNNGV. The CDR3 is CASKGDRGMTQYF. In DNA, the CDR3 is TGTGCCAGCAAGGGTGACCGGGGGATGACCCAGTACTTC.

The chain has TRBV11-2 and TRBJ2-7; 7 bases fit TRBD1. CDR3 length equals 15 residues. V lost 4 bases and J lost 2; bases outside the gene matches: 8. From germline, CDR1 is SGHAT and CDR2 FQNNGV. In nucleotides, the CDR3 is TGTGCCAGCAGCTCGATCCGGGACAGACCCTACGAGCAGTACTTC. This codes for CASSSIRDRPYEQYF.

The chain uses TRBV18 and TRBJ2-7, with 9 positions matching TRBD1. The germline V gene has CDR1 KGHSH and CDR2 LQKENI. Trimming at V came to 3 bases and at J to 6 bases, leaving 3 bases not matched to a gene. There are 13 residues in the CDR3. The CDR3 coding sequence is TGTGCCAGCTCACCGGGGACAGGGAGCGAGCAGTACTTC. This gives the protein CASSPGTGSEQYF.

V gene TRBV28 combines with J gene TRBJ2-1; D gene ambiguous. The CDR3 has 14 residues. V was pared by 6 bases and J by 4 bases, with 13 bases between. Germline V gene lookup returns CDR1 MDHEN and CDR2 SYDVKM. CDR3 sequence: CASSPPTSYNEQFF. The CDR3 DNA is TGTGCCAGCAGCCCCCCCACATCTTACAATGAGCAGTTCTTC.